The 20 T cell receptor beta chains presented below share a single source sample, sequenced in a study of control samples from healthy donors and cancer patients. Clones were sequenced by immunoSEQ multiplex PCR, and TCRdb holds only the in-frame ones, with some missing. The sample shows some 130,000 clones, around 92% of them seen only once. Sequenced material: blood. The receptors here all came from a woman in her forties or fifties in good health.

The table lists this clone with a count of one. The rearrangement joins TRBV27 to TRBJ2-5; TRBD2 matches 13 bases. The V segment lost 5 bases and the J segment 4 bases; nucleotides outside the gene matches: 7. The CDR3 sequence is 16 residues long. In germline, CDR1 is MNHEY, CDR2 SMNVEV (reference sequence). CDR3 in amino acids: CASSPRTSGRGETQYF. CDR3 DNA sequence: TGTGCCAGCAGTCCCCGGACTAGCGGGAGAGGAGAGACCCAGTACTTC.

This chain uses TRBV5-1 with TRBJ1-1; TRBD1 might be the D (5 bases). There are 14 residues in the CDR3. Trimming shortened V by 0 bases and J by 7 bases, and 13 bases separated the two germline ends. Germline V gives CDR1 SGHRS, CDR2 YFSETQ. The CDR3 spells CASSLAGGGSEAFF. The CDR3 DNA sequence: TGCGCCAGCAGCTTGGCCGGCGGGGGGAGTGAAGCTTTCTTT.

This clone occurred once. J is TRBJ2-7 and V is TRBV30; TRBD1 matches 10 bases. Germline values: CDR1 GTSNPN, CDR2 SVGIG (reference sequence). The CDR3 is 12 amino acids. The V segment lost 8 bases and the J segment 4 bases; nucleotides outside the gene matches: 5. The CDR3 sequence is CAGTGVYYEQYF. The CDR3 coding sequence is TGTGCCGGGACAGGGGTGTATTACGAGCAGTACTTC. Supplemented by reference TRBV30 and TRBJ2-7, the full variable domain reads SQTIHQWPATLVQPVGSPLSLECTVEGTSNPNLYWYRQAAGRGLQLLFYSVGIGQISSEVPQNLSASRPQDRQFILSSKKLLLSDSGFYLCAGTGVYYEQYFGPGTRLTVT.

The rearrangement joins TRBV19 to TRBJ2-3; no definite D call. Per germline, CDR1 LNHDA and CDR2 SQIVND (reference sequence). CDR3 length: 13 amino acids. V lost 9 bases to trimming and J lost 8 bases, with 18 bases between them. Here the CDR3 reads CASNPRLGITQYF. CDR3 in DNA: TGTGCCAGCAATCCCCGGCTAGGCATTACGCAGTATTTT.

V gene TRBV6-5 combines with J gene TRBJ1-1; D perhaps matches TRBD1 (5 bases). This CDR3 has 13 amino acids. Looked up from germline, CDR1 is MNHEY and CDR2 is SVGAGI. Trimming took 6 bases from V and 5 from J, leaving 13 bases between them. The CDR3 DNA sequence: TGTGCCAGCAGCCCCCCGGGGGGAACTGAAGCTTTCTTT. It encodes CASSPPGGTEAFF.

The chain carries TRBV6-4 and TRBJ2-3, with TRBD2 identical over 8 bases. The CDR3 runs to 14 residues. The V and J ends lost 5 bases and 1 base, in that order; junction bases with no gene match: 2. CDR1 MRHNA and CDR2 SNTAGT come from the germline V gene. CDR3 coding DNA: TGTGCCAGCAGTCTGCGGGGGGGCACAGATACGCAGTATTTT. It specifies CASSLRGGTDTQYF.

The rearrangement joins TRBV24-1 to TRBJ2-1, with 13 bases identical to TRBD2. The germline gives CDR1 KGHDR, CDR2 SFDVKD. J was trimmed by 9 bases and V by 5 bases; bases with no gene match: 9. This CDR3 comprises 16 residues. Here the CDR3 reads CATSATGLAGWGEQFF. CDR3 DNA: TGTGCCACCAGTGCTACGGGACTAGCGGGGTGGGGTGAGCAGTTCTTC.

The CDR3 here is CATEGADTNNYGYTF. For the CDR3, the DNA is TGTGCCACTGAGGGAGCGGACACCAATAACTATGGCTACACCTTC. J is TRBJ1-2 and V is TRBV28, with D maybe TRBD1 (5 bases). The CDR3 is 15 residues long. Between the trimmed V and J ends, which lost 10 bases and 1 base, there was a span of 19 bases. Germline V CDR1 and CDR2: MDHEN, SYDVKM.

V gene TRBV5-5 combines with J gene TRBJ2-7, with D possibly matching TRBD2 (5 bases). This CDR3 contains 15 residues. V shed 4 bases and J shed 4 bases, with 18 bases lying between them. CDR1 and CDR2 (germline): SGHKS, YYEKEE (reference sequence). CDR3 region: CASSPGPGIGYEQYF. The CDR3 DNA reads TGTGCCAGCAGCCCCGGCCCGGGGATCGGATACGAGCAGTACTTC.

The chain's CDR3 is CASSFKQGLNQPQHF. CDR3 bases: TGTGCCAGTAGTTTCAAACAGGGCCTCAATCAGCCCCAGCATTTT. This chain connects TRBV19 to TRBJ1-5, with D possibly TRBD1 on 6 matching bases. Trimming removed 5 bases from V and 3 bases from J, with 14 bases in between. The CDR3 consists of 15 residues. Germline CDR1 reads LNHDA; CDR2 reads SQIVND (reference sequence).

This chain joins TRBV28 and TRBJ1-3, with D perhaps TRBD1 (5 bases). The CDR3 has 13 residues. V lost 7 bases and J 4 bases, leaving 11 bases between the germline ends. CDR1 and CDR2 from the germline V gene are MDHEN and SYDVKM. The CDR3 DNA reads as TGTGCCAGCAACCAGGGTTCCGGAAACACCATATATTTT. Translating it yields CASNQGSGNTIYF.

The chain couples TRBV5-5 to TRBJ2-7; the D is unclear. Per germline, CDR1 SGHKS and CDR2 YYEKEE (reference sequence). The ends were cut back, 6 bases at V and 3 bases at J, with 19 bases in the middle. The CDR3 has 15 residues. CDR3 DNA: TGTGCCAGCATGCACGTCGGAGCCGATAACTACGAGCAGTACTTC. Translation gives CASMHVGADNYEQYF.

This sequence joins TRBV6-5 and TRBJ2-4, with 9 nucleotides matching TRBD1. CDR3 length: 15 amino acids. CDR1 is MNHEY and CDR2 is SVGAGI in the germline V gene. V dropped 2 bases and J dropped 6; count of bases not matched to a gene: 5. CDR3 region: CASSYAPGQGNIQYF. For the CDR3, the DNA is TGTGCCAGCAGTTACGCCCCGGGACAGGGAAACATTCAGTACTTC.

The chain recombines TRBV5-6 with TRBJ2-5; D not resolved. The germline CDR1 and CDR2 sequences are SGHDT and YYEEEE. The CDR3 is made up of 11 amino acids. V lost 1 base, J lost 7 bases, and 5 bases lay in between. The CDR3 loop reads CASSLYGTQYF. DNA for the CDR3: TGTGCCAGCAGCTTGTACGGGACCCAGTACTTC.

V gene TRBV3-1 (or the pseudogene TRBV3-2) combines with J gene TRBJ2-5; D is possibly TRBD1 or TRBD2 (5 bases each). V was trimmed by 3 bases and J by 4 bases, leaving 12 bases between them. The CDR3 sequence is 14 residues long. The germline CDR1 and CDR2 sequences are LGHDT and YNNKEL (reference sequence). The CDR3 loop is CASSHSGPLETQYF. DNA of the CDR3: TGTGCCAGCAGCCATTCGGGACCTTTAGAGACCCAGTACTTC.

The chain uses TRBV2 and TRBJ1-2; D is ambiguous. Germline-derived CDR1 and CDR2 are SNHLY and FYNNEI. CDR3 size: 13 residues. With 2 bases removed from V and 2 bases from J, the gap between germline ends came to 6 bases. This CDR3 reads CASSELTNYGYTF. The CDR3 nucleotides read TGTGCCAGCAGTGAATTGACCAACTATGGCTACACCTTC.

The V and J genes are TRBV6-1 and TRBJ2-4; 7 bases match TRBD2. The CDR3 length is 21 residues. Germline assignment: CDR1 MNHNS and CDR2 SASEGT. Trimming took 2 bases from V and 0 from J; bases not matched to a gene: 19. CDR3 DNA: TGTGCCAGCAGTGAATATAGTGGGTCAATCTCCCGGGAGGTAGCCAAAAACATTCAGTACTTC. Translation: CASSEYSGSISREVAKNIQYF.

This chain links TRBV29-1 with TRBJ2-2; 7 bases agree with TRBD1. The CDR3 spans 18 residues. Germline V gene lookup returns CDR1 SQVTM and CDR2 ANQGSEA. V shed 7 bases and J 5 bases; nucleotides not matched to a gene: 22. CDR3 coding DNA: TGCAGCGCGTGGGACAGAAGTCGGGTTGGAACCGAAACCGGGGAGCTGTTTTTT. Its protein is CSAWDRSRVGTETGELFF.

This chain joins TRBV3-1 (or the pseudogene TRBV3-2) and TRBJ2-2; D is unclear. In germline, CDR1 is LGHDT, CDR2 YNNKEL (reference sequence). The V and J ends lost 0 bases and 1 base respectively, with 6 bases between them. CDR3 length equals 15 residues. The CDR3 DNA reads TGTGCCAGCAGCCAAGATCTAGTGAACACCGGGGAGCTGTTTTTT. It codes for CASSQDLVNTGELFF.

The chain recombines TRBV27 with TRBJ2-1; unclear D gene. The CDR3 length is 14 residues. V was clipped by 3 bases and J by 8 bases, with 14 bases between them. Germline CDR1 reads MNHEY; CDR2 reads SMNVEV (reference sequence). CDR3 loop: CASSFGGRLHEQFF. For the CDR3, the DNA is TGTGCCAGCAGTTTCGGTGGCAGGCTCCATGAGCAGTTCTTC.